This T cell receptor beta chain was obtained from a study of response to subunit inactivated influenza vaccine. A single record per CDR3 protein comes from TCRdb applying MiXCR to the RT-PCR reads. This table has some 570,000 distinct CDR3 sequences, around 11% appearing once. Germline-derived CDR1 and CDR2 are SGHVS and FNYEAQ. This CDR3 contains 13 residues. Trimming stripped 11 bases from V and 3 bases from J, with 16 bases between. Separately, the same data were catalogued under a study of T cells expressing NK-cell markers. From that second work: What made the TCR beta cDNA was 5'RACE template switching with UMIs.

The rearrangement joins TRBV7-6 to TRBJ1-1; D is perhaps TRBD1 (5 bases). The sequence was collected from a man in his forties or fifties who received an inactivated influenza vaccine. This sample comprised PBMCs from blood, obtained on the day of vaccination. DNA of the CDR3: TGTGCCGTCGGGAAGGGGCAGGACACTGAAGCTTTCTTT. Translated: CAVGKGQDTEAFF.